The present T cell receptor beta chain was sequenced within a study of blood T cells in healthy people across ages. In the study overall: Template switching recovered approximately one barcoded beta molecule for every two T cells.

The CDR3 extends over 13 amino acids. CDR1 and CDR2 (germline): ENHRY, SYGVKD. Trimming pared 6 bases from V and 2 bases from J, leaving 7 bases between. Primers used in a second PCR of roughly 6 to 12 cycles were a sample-barcoded 5' primer and a J-beta primer mix. TCRdb reprocessed the 5' RACE reads with MiXCR, giving one entry per CDR3 protein. The sample contains 1.8 million or so distinct CDR3 sequences, more than 35% of which appear only once. Sequenced: blood. This sequence joins TRBV10-3 and TRBJ1-4, with a weak D call TRBD1 (5 bases). The receptor's source is a human donor in good health. The CDR3 DNA reads as TGTGCCATCAGATGGGACACTAATGAAAAACTGTTTTTT. Translation gives CAIRWDTNEKLFF.